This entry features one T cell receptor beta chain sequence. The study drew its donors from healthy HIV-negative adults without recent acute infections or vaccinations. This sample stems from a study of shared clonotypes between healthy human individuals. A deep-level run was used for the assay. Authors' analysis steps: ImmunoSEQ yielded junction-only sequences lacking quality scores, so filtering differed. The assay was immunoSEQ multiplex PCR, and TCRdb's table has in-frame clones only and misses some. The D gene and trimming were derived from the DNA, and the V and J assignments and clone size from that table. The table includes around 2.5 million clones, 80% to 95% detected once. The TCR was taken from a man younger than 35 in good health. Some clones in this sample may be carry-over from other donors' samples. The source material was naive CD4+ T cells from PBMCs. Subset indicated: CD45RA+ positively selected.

The CDR3 DNA reads TGTGCCAGCAGTTTGGACAGGAACACAGATACGCAGTATTTT. Amino acids: CASSLDRNTDTQYF. V is TRBV2 and J is TRBJ2-3, with TRBD1 matching over 7 bases. Germline CDR1 SNHLY, CDR2 FYNNEI. The CDR3 runs 14 residues. With 5 bases clipped from V and 2 bases from J, the junction kept 4 bases outside the gene matches.